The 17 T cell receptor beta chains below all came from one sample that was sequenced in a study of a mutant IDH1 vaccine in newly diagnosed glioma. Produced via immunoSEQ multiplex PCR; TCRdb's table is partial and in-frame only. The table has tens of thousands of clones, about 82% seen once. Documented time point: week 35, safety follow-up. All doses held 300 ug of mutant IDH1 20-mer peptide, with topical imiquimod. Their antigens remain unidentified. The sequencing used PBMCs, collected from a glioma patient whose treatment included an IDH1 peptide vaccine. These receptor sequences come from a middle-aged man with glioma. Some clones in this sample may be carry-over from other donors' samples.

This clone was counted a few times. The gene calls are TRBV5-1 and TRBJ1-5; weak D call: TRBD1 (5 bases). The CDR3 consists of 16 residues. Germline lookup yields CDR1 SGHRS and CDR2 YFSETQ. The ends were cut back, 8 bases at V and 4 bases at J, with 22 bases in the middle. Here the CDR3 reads CASSPGPAHGNQPQHF. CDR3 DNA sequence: TGCGCCAGTTCGCCAGGGCCAGCCCATGGTAATCAGCCCCAGCATTTT.

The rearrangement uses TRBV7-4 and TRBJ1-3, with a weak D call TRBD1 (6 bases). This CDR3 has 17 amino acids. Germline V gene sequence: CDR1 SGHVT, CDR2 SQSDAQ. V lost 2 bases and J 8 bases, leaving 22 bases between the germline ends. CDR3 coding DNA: TGTGCCAGCAGCTTAAAAGAAGGGCAGGGGAAGGTAGACACCATATATTTT. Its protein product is CASSLKEGQGKVDTIYF.

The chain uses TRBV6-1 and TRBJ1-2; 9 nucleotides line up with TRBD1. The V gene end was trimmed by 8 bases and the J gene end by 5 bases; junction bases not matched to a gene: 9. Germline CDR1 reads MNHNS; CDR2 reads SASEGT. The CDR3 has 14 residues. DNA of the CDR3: TGTGCCAGCCAACCGGGACAGGGCATATATGGCTACACCTTC. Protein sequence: CASQPGQGIYGYTF.

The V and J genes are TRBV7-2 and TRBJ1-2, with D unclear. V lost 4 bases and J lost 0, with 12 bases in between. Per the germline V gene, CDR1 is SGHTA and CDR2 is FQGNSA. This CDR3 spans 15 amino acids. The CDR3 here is CASSSQTFSNYGYTF. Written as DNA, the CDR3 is TGTGCCAGCAGCTCCCAAACCTTCTCTAACTATGGCTACACCTTC.

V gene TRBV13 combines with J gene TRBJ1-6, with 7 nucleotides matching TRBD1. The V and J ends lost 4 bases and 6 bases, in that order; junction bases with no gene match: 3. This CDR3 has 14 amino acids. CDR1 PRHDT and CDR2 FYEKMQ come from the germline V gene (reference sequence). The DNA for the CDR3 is TGTGCCAGCAGCTCGGGACAGCTTAATTCACCCCTCCACTTT. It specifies CASSSGQLNSPLHF.

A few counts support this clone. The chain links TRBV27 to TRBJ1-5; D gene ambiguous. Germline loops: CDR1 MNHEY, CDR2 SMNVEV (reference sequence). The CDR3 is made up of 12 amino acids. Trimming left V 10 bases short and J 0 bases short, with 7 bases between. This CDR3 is CAMTDSNQPQHF. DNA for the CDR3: TGTGCCATGACGGATAGCAATCAGCCCCAGCATTTT.

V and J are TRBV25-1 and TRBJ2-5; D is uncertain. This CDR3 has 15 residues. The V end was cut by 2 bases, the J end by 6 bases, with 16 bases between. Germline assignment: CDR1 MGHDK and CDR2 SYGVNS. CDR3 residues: CASSENGDWLKTQYF. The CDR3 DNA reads TGTGCCAGCAGTGAAAATGGTGACTGGCTAAAGACCCAGTACTTC.

The CDR3 is CATSSAGRSNQPQHF. As DNA, the CDR3 is TGTGCCACCAGCAGCGCGGGACGGAGCAATCAGCCCCAGCATTTT. The chain has TRBV15 and TRBJ1-5; a possible D gene is TRBD1 (5 bases). The CDR3 totals 15 residues. Germline CDR1 is LNHNV and CDR2 is YYDKDF (reference sequence). Trimming took off 3 bases at V and 1 base at J, with 10 bases between the two ends.

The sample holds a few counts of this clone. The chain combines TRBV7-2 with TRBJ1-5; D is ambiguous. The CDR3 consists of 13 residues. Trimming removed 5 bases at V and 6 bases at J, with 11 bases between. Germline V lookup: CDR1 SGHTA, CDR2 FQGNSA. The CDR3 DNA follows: TGTGCCAGCAGCCCCAGTTTTGGTCAGCCCCAGCATTTT. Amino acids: CASSPSFGQPQHF.

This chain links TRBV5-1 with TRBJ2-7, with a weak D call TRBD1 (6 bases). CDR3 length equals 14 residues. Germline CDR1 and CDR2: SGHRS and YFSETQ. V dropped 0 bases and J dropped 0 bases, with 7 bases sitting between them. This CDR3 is CASSLVGGSYEQYF. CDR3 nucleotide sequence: TGCGCCAGCAGCTTGGTAGGGGGCTCCTACGAGCAGTACTTC.

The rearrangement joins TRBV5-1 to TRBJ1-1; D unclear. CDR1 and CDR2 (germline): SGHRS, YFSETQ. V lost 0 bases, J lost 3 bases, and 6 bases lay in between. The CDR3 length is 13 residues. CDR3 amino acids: CASSLDGYTEAFF. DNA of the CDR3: TGCGCCAGCAGCTTGGACGGTTACACTGAAGCTTTCTTT.

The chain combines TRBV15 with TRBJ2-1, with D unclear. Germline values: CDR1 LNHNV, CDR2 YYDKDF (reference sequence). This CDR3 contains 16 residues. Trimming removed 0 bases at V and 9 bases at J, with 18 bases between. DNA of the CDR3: TGTGCCACCAGCAGAGATTTGAGGCCTCTCCGCCCTGAGCAGTTCTTC. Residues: CATSRDLRPLRPEQFF.

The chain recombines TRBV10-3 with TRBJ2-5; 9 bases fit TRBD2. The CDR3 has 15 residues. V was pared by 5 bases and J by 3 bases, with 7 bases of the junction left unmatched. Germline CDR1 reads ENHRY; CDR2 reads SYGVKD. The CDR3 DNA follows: TGTGCCATCAGTAAGGCTAGCGGGGCCGAAGAGACCCAGTACTTC. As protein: CAISKASGAEETQYF.

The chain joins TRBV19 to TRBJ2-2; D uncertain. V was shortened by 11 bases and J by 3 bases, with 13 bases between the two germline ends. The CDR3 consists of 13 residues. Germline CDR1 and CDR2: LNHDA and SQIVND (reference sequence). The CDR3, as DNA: TGTGCCCTGGCGGCAGATTACACCGGGGAGCTGTTTTTT. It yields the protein CALAADYTGELFF.

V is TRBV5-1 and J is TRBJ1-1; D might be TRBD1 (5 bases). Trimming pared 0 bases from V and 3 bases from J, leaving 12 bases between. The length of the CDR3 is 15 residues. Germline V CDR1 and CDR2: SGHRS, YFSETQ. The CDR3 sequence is CASSLVLGGDTEAFF. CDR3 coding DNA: TGCGCCAGCAGCTTGGTGTTGGGGGGGGACACTGAAGCTTTCTTT.

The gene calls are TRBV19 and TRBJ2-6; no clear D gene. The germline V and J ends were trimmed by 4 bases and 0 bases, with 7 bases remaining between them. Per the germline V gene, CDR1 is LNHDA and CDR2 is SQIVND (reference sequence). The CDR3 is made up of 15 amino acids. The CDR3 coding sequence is TGTGCCAGTAGTAGAGTGTACTCTGGGGCCAACGTCCTGACTTTC. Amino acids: CASSRVYSGANVLTF.

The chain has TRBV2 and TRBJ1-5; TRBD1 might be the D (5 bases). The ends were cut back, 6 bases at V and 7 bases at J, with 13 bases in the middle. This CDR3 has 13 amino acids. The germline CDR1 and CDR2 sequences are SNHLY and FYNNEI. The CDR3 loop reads CASSPGGRQPQHF. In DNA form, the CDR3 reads TGTGCCAGCAGCCCGGGGGGGAGGCAGCCCCAGCATTTT.